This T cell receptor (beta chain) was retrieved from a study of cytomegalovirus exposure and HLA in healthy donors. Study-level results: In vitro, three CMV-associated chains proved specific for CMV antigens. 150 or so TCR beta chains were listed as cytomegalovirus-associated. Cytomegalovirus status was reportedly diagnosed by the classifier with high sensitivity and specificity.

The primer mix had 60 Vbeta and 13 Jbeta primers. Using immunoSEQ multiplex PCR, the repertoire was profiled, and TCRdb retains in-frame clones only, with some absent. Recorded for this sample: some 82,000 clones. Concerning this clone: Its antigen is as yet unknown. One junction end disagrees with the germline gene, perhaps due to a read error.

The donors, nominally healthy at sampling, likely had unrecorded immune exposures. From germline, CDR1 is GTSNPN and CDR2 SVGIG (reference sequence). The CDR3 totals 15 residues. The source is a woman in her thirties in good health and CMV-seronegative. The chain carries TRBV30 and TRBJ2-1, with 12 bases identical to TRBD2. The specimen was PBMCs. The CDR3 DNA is TGTGCCGGGAGGTTGACTAGCGGGAGCCACAATGAGCAGTTCTTC. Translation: CAGRLTSGSHNEQFF.